What follows is one T cell receptor beta chain and its context. This record comes from a study of blood T cell repertoires in COVID-19. In the study overall: T cells, B-cell-depleted T cells, or PBMCs supplied cDNA or gDNA.

TCRdb's copy holds only in-frame clones and misses some; the assay was immunoSEQ multiplex PCR. Counted here are some 250,000 clones, approximately 77% occurring once; the ten biggest clones make up less than 4%. Germline V gene data show CDR1 as MNHEY and CDR2 as SVGAGI. Germline trimming cut 11 bases from V and 3 bases from J; bases unmatched to any gene: 10. This CDR3 is built from 14 residues. The sequence came from a woman younger than 35 with acute or convalescent COVID-19. Sequencing was done on a sample of peripheral blood. This chain uses TRBV6-5 with TRBJ1-1, with 9 bases aligning to TRBD1. In nucleotides, the CDR3 is TGTGCCGTCTCCAGACGGACAGGGGACACTGAAGCTTTCTTT. It encodes CAVSRRTGDTEAFF.